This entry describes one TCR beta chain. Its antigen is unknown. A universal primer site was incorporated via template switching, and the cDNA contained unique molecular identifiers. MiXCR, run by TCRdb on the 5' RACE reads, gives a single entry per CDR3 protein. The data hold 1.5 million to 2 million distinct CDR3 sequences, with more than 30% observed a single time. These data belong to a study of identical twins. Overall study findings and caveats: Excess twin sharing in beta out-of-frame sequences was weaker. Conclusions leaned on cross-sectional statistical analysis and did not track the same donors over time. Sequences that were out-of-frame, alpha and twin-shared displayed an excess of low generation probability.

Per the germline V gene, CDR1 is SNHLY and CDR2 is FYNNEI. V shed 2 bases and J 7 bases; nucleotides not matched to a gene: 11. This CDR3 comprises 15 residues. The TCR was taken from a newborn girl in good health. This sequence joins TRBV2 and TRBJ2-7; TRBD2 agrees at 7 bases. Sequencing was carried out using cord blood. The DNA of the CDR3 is TGTGCCAGCAGTGAATTAGCGGGTGTGAGAAATGAGCAGTACTTC. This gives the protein CASSELAGVRNEQYF. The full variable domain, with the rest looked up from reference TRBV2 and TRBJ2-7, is EPEVTQTPSHQVTQMGQEVILRCVPISNHLYFYWYRQILGQKVEFLVSFYNNEISEKSEIFDDQFSVERPDGSNFTLKIRSTKLEDSAMYFCASSELAGVRNEQYFGPGTRLTVT.